Each of the 23 T cell receptor beta chains below was sequenced from the same sample in a study of blood T cell repertoires in COVID-19. Sequenced by immunoSEQ multiplex PCR; TCRdb stores in-frame clones only, minus some. Here the sample spans fewer than 500,000 clones, around 91% being singletons. The specimen was PBMCs or T cells enriched from blood (not recorded which). All receptors derive from a man aged 30 to 45 who had recovered from COVID-19.

The rearrangement uses TRBV25-1 and TRBJ2-7, with D tentatively TRBD2 (5 bases). V gave up 4 bases and J gave up 5 bases, with 15 bases separating them. Per germline, CDR1 MGHDK and CDR2 SYGVNS. The CDR3 has 14 amino acids. The CDR3 coding sequence is TGTGCCAGCAGTGCGTTCACTCCCGGGGACGAGCAGTACTTC. The encoded protein is CASSAFTPGDEQYF.

The rearrangement links TRBV13 to TRBJ2-2; a possible D gene is TRBD1 (6 bases). Trimming pared 0 bases from V and 7 bases from J, leaving 9 bases between. The CDR3 runs to 14 residues. CDR1 and CDR2 (germline): PRHDT, FYEKMQ (reference sequence). Here the CDR3 DNA reads TGTGCCAGCAGCTTAGGGGCAGGGGTCGGGGAGCTGTTTTTT. It specifies CASSLGAGVGELFF.

This clone was found once. The chain joins TRBV6-6 to TRBJ2-3; TRBD1 might be the D (5 bases). Trimming took off 5 bases at V and 1 base at J, with 13 bases between the two ends. Germline-derived CDR1 and CDR2 are MNHNY and SVGAGI (reference sequence). The CDR3 extends over 15 amino acids. For the CDR3, the DNA is TGTGCCAGCAGTGCCAAGGGGATGGGCACAGATACGCAGTATTTT. Its translation is CASSAKGMGTDTQYF.

V and J are TRBV27 and TRBJ2-7; 11 positions match TRBD1. Germline V gives CDR1 MNHEY, CDR2 SMNVEV (reference sequence). Trimming removed 2 bases from V and 6 bases from J; junction bases left unmatched: 12. The CDR3 is 17 amino acids. The CDR3 coding sequence is TGTGCCAGCAGTTTAAGGACAGGGGGCGCGAGGAGTTCCGAGCAGTACTTC. It translates to CASSLRTGGARSSEQYF.

J is TRBJ2-1 and V is TRBV5-5; 8 nucleotides agree with TRBD1. V dropped 4 bases and J dropped 6; count of bases not matched to a gene: 3. Germline loops: CDR1 SGHKS, CDR2 YYEKEE (reference sequence). The CDR3 runs 13 residues. CDR3 DNA: TGTGCCAGCAGCGTGGACAGGGTCAATGAGCAGTTCTTC. Its translation is CASSVDRVNEQFF.

This sequence joins TRBV11-2 and TRBJ2-3; 7 bases match TRBD2. J was trimmed by 3 bases and V by 5 bases; bases with no gene match: 8. The CDR3 runs to 15 residues. Germline CDR1 is SGHAT and CDR2 is FQNNGV. The CDR3 is CASSPVGGGTDTQYF. CDR3 nucleotides: TGTGCCAGCAGCCCAGTGGGGGGAGGGACAGATACGCAGTATTTT.

The rearrangement links TRBV15 to TRBJ2-4, with D perhaps matching TRBD2 (6 bases). Germline-derived CDR1 and CDR2 are LNHNV and YYDKDF (reference sequence). The CDR3 has 16 residues. The V gene lost 3 bases and the J gene lost 0 bases, with 12 bases spanning the gap. Here the CDR3 reads CATSSVAVLAKNIQYF. DNA of the CDR3: TGTGCCACCAGCAGCGTAGCGGTTCTAGCCAAAAACATTCAGTACTTC.

CDR3 amino acids: CASSTLVSYEQYF. The CDR3, as DNA: TGTGCCAGCAGTACCCTAGTCTCCTACGAGCAGTACTTC. The genes are TRBV28 and TRBJ2-7; D gene uncertain. The germline V gene encodes CDR1 MDHEN and CDR2 SYDVKM. This CDR3 spans 13 amino acids. V was trimmed by 5 bases and J by 0 bases, leaving 8 bases between them.

The rearrangement joins TRBV7-2 to TRBJ1-1; 7 bases fit TRBD1. The CDR3 is 15 residues long. Per germline, CDR1 SGHTA and CDR2 FQGNSA. Trimming cost V 3 bases and J 4 bases; bases outside gene matches: 8. In DNA, the CDR3 is TGTGCCAGCAGCTTCGGAGGGGGCAAAAGCACTGAAGCTTTCTTT. It encodes CASSFGGGKSTEAFF.

The V call is TRBV7-3, the J call TRBJ2-2; perhaps TRBD2 as D (6 bases). The germline V gene has CDR1 SGHTA and CDR2 FQGTGA. V was shortened by 3 bases and J by 7 bases, with 9 bases between the two germline ends. The CDR3 consists of 13 residues. In nucleotides, the CDR3 is TGTGCCAGCAGCTTCGGGCGGGACGGGGAGCTGTTTTTT. Translated: CASSFGRDGELFF.

The rearrangement joins TRBV7-8 to TRBJ2-1, with a possible D match to TRBD1 (5 bases). Trimming took off 0 bases at V and 8 bases at J, with 14 bases between the two ends. CDR1 is SGHVS and CDR2 is FQNEAQ in the germline V gene. The CDR3 runs to 15 residues. The CDR3 DNA is TGTGCCAGCAGCTTAGCGGGGCAGGGATGGGATGAGCAGTTCTTC. This encodes CASSLAGQGWDEQFF.

Here the CDR3 reads CASSLYENEAFF. The CDR3 DNA reads TGTGCCAGCAGCTTATACGAGAATGAAGCTTTCTTT. The gene calls are TRBV11-2 and TRBJ1-1, with D hard to call. Trimming shortened V by 2 bases and J by 7 bases, and 8 bases separated the two germline ends. The CDR3 sequence is 12 residues long. Looked up from germline, CDR1 is SGHAT and CDR2 is FQNNGV.

The chain joins TRBV5-1 to TRBJ2-3; TRBD2 is a possible D gene (6 bases). Trimming removed 0 bases at V and 1 base at J, with 9 bases between. Germline V gene sequence: CDR1 SGHRS, CDR2 YFSETQ. The CDR3 runs 15 residues. CDR3 in DNA: TGCGCCAGCAGCTTGGATCCGGGAGGCACAGATACGCAGTATTTT. It codes for CASSLDPGGTDTQYF.

The CDR3: CASSIGSLAGVVEQYF. The CDR3 DNA reads TGTGCCAGTAGTATCGGCTCCCTAGCGGGAGTGGTCGAGCAGTACTTC. The rearrangement links TRBV19 to TRBJ2-7, with 10 bases lining up with TRBD2. CDR1 and CDR2 (germline): LNHDA, SQIVND (reference sequence). The CDR3 is 16 amino acids. V was clipped by 3 bases and J by 6 bases; unmatched bases: 11.

The chain joins TRBV19 to TRBJ2-1; TRBD2 aligns across 9 bases. The trim removed 2 bases at V and 6 bases at J, leaving 14 bases unmatched. Germline V gene data show CDR1 as LNHDA and CDR2 as SQIVND (reference sequence). The CDR3 runs 18 residues. DNA of the CDR3: TGTGCCAGTAGTATACATCAAACACTAGCGGGTGGAACCAATGAGCAGTTCTTC. Translation: CASSIHQTLAGGTNEQFF.

This chain uses TRBV4-2 with TRBJ2-7; weak D call: TRBD1 (7 bases). The V gene's germline CDR1 is LGHNA and CDR2 YNFKEQ. The CDR3 is made up of 17 amino acids. V was trimmed by 2 bases and J by 2 bases, leaving 19 bases between them. The CDR3, as DNA: TGTGCCAGCAGCCAACCACCAGGGGGGACCACTACCTACGAGCAGTACTTC. Translating gives CASSQPPGGTTTYEQYF.

The chain carries TRBV2 and TRBJ2-7, with D tentatively TRBD2 (6 bases). CDR1 and CDR2 from the germline V gene are SNHLY and FYNNEI. Trimming left V 8 bases short and J 5 bases short, with 16 bases between. This CDR3 has 13 residues. The CDR3 sequence is CASQVVGGDEQYF. DNA of the CDR3: TGTGCCAGCCAAGTAGTAGGAGGGGACGAGCAGTACTTC.

This chain joins TRBV11-2 and TRBJ2-1, with TRBD2 as a possible D gene (6 bases). Germline V gene lookup returns CDR1 SGHAT and CDR2 FQNNGV. The CDR3 has 15 residues. Trimming removed 1 base from V and 7 bases from J, with 14 bases in between. The chain's CDR3 is CASSLGWASGNEQFF. CDR3 DNA sequence: TGTGCCAGCAGCTTAGGTTGGGCAAGCGGGAATGAGCAGTTCTTC.

In its sample, this clone was seen once. The J gene is TRBJ2-7, the V gene TRBV6-1, with 7 positions matching TRBD2. CDR1 and CDR2 (germline): MNHNS, SASEGT. Trimming took 3 bases from V and 2 from J; bases not matched to a gene: 7. CDR3 length: 15 residues. This CDR3 is CASSDGGVLAYEQYF. The CDR3 DNA sequence: TGTGCCAGCAGTGATGGGGGGGTCCTCGCCTACGAGCAGTACTTC.

The rearrangement links TRBV24-1 to TRBJ2-5; D may be TRBD1 (5 bases). This CDR3 is 13 amino acids long. CDR1 is KGHDR and CDR2 is SFDVKD in the germline V gene. Trimming took 3 bases from V and 5 from J, leaving 9 bases between them. As DNA, the CDR3 is TGTGCCACCAGTGATGGGTCAGGGGAGACCCAGTACTTC. Its protein is CATSDGSGETQYF.

The V call is TRBV30, the J call TRBJ2-1, with D perhaps TRBD2 (5 bases). CDR3 length: 12 amino acids. Trimming removed 3 bases from V and 12 bases from J, with 15 bases in between. Germline assignment: CDR1 GTSNPN and CDR2 SVGIG (reference sequence). CDR3 sequence reads: CAWRLIASGQFF. CDR3 sequence (DNA): TGTGCCTGGAGGTTGATTGCGAGCGGGCAGTTCTTC.

The rearrangement uses TRBV5-6 and TRBJ1-2, with D possibly matching TRBD1 (5 bases). CDR1 is SGHDT and CDR2 is YYEEEE in the germline V gene. Trimming left V 2 bases short and J 7 bases short, with 12 bases between. The CDR3 length is 13 residues. This CDR3 is CASSFRGSGGYTF. In DNA form, the CDR3 reads TGTGCCAGCAGCTTTAGGGGATCCGGTGGCTACACCTTC.

This chain connects TRBV9 to TRBJ2-3, with D perhaps TRBD2 (6 bases). The CDR3 loop spans 13 amino acids. Germline CDR1 is SGDLS and CDR2 is YYNGEE. Trimming took off 2 bases at V and 8 bases at J, with 12 bases between the two ends. CDR3 region: CASSVVLGGTQYF. In nucleotides, the CDR3 is TGTGCCAGCAGCGTGGTCTTGGGAGGTACGCAGTATTTT.